These 27 T cell receptor beta chains were all obtained from the same sample, sequenced in a study of cytomegalovirus exposure and HLA in healthy donors. Primers for the PCR totalled 60 Vbeta and 13 Jbeta. Here immunoSEQ multiplex PCR was the method, and the copy in TCRdb shows in-frame clones only, minus some. This sample has some 150,000 clones, with more than 60% found just once. Sequencing was done on a sample of PBMCs. These receptors all stem from a man aged 40-49 years in good health and CMV-seronegative.

This clone was counted only a few times. Compared with germline, one end of the junction differs, possibly owing to a read error. This chain uses TRBV14 with TRBJ1-2; TRBD1 matches at 12 bases. The CDR3 consists of 13 residues. Germline CDR1 and CDR2: SGHDN and FVKESK. The CDR3 region is CASSQRGQGAYPF. For the CDR3, the DNA is TGTGCCAGCAGCCAAAGGGGACAGGGGGCCTACCCCTTC.

This clone has just one count. V and J are TRBV6-1 and TRBJ2-5; D possibly uses TRBD1 or TRBD2 (5 bases each). The better agreement between TRBJ2-7 and the DNA end casts doubt on the J call. The CDR3 has 15 residues. The V gene's germline CDR1 is MNHNS and CDR2 SASEGT. CDR3 DNA: TGTGCCAGCAGTGAAATCTTTGGGGGCTCCTACGAGCAGTACTTC. This sequence encodes CASSEIFGGSYEQYF.

The V and J genes are TRBV28 and TRBJ2-3, with 12 bases fitting TRBD2. The germline V gene has CDR1 MDHEN and CDR2 SYDVKM. Trimming took 2 bases from V and 2 from J; bases not matched to a gene: 2. The CDR3 contains 16 residues. CDR3 in amino acids: CASSLLAGGTTDTQYF. As DNA, the CDR3 is TGTGCCAGCAGTTTACTAGCGGGGGGGACCACAGATACGCAGTATTTT.

This sequence joins TRBV7-2 and TRBJ2-2; D may be TRBD2 (6 bases). Trimming pared 1 base from V and 5 bases from J, leaving 8 bases between. Germline CDR1 and CDR2: SGHTA and FQGNSA. The CDR3 is 14 amino acids. The CDR3 spells CASSLEGGTGELFF. In nucleotides, the CDR3 is TGTGCCAGCAGCTTAGAGGGAGGAACCGGGGAGCTGTTTTTT.

This clone has just one count. V gene TRBV9 combines with J gene TRBJ2-6, with a weak D call TRBD2 (6 bases). CDR1 is SGDLS and CDR2 is YYNGEE in the germline V gene. V lost 3 bases and J 1 base, leaving 17 bases between the germline ends. The CDR3 covers 18 residues. CDR3 sequence: CASSASGDLRSGANVLTF. CDR3 in DNA: TGTGCCAGCAGCGCTAGTGGGGACTTAAGGTCTGGGGCCAACGTCCTGACTTTC.

This clone came up a few times. The V and J genes are TRBV5-5 and TRBJ2-2; D is possibly TRBD1 (5 bases). V lost 1 base to trimming and J lost 0 bases, with 10 bases between them. Germline V gene data show CDR1 as SGHKS and CDR2 as YYEKEE (reference sequence). The CDR3 is 16 amino acids. The CDR3 protein is CASSLNPGTNTGELFF. In DNA, the CDR3 is TGTGCCAGCAGCTTGAATCCAGGGACGAACACCGGGGAGCTGTTTTTT.

Only a few counts were recorded for this clone. The J gene is TRBJ1-3, the V gene TRBV4-3, with a possible D match to TRBD1 (6 bases). V was pared by 0 bases and J by 2 bases, with 14 bases between. CDR1 is LGHNA and CDR2 is YSLEER in the germline V gene. The CDR3 totals 17 residues. CDR3 bases: TGCGCCAGCAGCCAAGATCGGCTGGACAGCACTGGAAACACCATATATTTT. Translation gives CASSQDRLDSTGNTIYF.

The table lists this clone with a few counts. The chain combines TRBV5-1 with TRBJ1-1; no clear D. Deletions cut 1 base from V and 4 bases from J, with 11 bases between. Germline CDR1 reads SGHRS; CDR2 reads YFSETQ. The CDR3 covers 14 residues. The CDR3 coding sequence is TGCGCCAGCAGCTTGTTAGAGGGAGGCACTGAAGCTTTCTTT. Protein product: CASSLLEGGTEAFF.

The chain carries TRBV12-5 and TRBJ2-6; D possibly corresponds to TRBD1 (5 bases). The CDR3 contains 18 residues. Trimming left V 1 base short and J 2 bases short, with 15 bases between. Germline CDR1 is LGHNT and CDR2 is FRNRAP. The CDR3 reads CASGLDPWGRAGANVLTF. In DNA form, the CDR3 reads TGTGCTAGTGGTTTGGATCCCTGGGGCAGGGCTGGGGCCAACGTCCTGACTTTC.

This sequence joins TRBV5-1 and TRBJ2-4; 9 bases line up with TRBD2. Trimming at V came to 0 bases and at J to 3 bases, leaving 4 bases not matched to a gene. Germline V gene lookup returns CDR1 SGHRS and CDR2 YFSETQ. The CDR3 has 16 amino acids. CDR3 nucleotides: TGCGCCAGCAGCTTGGCCGGCGGGGGGGGCAAAAACATTCAGTACTTC. This gives the protein CASSLAGGGGKNIQYF. Full variable domain (outside the CDR3, taken from reference TRBV5-1 and TRBJ2-4): KAGVTQTPRYLIKTRGQQVTLSCSPISGHRSVSWYQQTPGQGLQFLFEYFSETQRNKGNFPGRFSGRQFSNSRSEMNVSTLELGDSALYLCASSLAGGGGKNIQYFGAGTRLSVL.

V gene TRBV5-1 combines with J gene TRBJ1-3, with TRBD1 as a possible D gene (6 bases). The CDR3 is 16 residues long. Trimming removed 0 bases at V and 0 bases at J, with 10 bases between. Germline lookup yields CDR1 SGHRS and CDR2 YFSETQ. The DNA of the CDR3 is TGCGCCAGCAGCTTGGGGGACATAAACTCTGGAAACACCATATATTTT. It yields the protein CASSLGDINSGNTIYF. Filled out from reference TRBV5-1 and TRBJ1-3, the complete variable domain reads KAGVTQTPRYLIKTRGQQVTLSCSPISGHRSVSWYQQTPGQGLQFLFEYFSETQRNKGNFPGRFSGRQFSNSRSEMNVSTLELGDSALYLCASSLGDINSGNTIYFGEGSWLTVV.

As concerns this clone: The junction does not match germline at one end; this may be a read error. The chain is built from TRBV29-1 and TRBJ1-5; 7 nucleotides agree with TRBD1. The CDR3 loop spans 13 amino acids. Germline V lookup: CDR1 SQVTM, CDR2 ANQGSEA. CDR3 loop: CSVKDRANQPQHF. The CDR3 bases are TGCAGCGTTAAAGACAGGGCCAATCAGCCCCAGCATTTT.

The gene calls are TRBV5-1 and TRBJ1-6; 7 positions match TRBD1. This CDR3 region has 15 residues. CDR1 SGHRS and CDR2 YFSETQ come from the germline V gene. The V segment lost 5 bases and the J segment 8 bases; nucleotides outside the gene matches: 10. CDR3 sequence: CASSLAGQKYSPLHF. DNA of the CDR3: TGCGCCAGCAGTCTCGCGGGACAGAAGTATTCACCCCTCCACTTT. Full variable domain (missing parts from reference TRBV5-1 and TRBJ1-6): KAGVTQTPRYLIKTRGQQVTLSCSPISGHRSVSWYQQTPGQGLQFLFEYFSETQRNKGNFPGRFSGRQFSNSRSEMNVSTLELGDSALYLCASSLAGQKYSPLHFGNGTRLTVT.

The chain links TRBV2 to TRBJ2-1; a possible D gene is TRBD1 (6 bases). CDR3 length: 13 residues. The V and J ends lost 10 bases and 9 bases respectively, with 19 bases between them. Germline values: CDR1 SNHLY, CDR2 FYNNEI. CDR3 bases: TGTGCCACCTCGGACAGCCCCCTCAGTGAGCAGTTCTTC. This sequence encodes CATSDSPLSEQFF. The full variable domain, its missing parts supplied by reference TRBV2 and TRBJ2-1, is EPEVTQTPSHQVTQMGQEVILRCVPISNHLYFYWYRQILGQKVEFLVSFYNNEISEKSEIFDDQFSVERPDGSNFTLKIRSTKLEDSAMYFCATSDSPLSEQFFGPGTRLTVL.

The rearrangement uses TRBV5-5 and TRBJ2-1, with D possibly matching TRBD1 (5 bases). V was trimmed by 4 bases and J by 9 bases, leaving 17 bases between them. The CDR3 is 14 amino acids. The germline V gene encodes CDR1 SGHKS and CDR2 YYEKEE (reference sequence). The CDR3 sequence is CASSGEWGSGEQFF. Written as DNA, the CDR3 is TGTGCCAGCAGCGGGGAATGGGGCTCGGGTGAGCAGTTCTTC.

V gene TRBV11-2 combines with J gene TRBJ1-3; D unresolved. Germline V CDR1 and CDR2: SGHAT, FQNNGV. Trimming shortened V by 4 bases and J by 0 bases, and 4 bases separated the two germline ends. The CDR3 consists of 13 residues. The CDR3 sequence: CASSSHSGNTIYF. In DNA, the CDR3 is TGTGCCAGCAGCTCCCACTCTGGAAACACCATATATTTT.

The V call is TRBV29-1, the J call TRBJ2-1, with 10 bases identical to TRBD2. The CDR3 extends over 14 amino acids. V shed 7 bases and J 8 bases; nucleotides not matched to a gene: 11. Per germline, CDR1 SQVTM and CDR2 ANQGSEA. The CDR3 DNA reads as TGCAGCGGAAAGCGGGGGGGCCAAGGCGATGAGCAGTTCTTC. This translates into CSGKRGGQGDEQFF.

Turning to this clone: The same CDR3 can be traced to other DNA sequences in this sample. The genes are TRBV18 and TRBJ2-3; tentatively, D is TRBD1 (6 bases). In germline, CDR1 is KGHSH, CDR2 LQKENI. CDR3 length: 15 amino acids. The germline V and J ends were trimmed by 3 bases and 1 base, with 11 bases remaining between them. The CDR3 region has the DNA TGTGCCAGCTCACCTTTACAGGGTCGCACAGATACGCAGTATTTT. Translation gives CASSPLQGRTDTQYF.

This clone was picked up a small number of times. J is TRBJ2-1 and V is TRBV20-1; possible D gene TRBD1, 5 bases. The germline gives CDR1 DFQATT, CDR2 SNEGSKA (reference sequence). V gave up 8 bases and J gave up 8 bases, with 10 bases separating them. This CDR3 is built from 10 residues. The CDR3 DNA sequence: TGCAGTAAGGGGTTGGATGAGCAGTTCTTC. Translation gives CSKGLDEQFF.

V gene TRBV5-1 combines with J gene TRBJ1-5; D remains ambiguous. The CDR3 consists of 14 residues. Trimming left V 0 bases short and J 4 bases short, with 8 bases between. Germline V gene lookup returns CDR1 SGHRS and CDR2 YFSETQ. The CDR3 protein is CASSLGSGNQPQHF. The CDR3 DNA reads as TGCGCCAGCAGCTTGGGTTCGGGAAATCAGCCCCAGCATTTT.

The rearrangement links TRBV2 to TRBJ2-3; D is ambiguous. CDR3 size: 14 residues. Trimming stripped 5 bases from V and 1 base from J, with 10 bases between. Germline-derived CDR1 and CDR2 are SNHLY and FYNNEI. The CDR3 loop reads CASSLLIRTDTQYF. As DNA, the CDR3 is TGTGCCAGCAGTCTCCTAATCCGCACAGATACGCAGTATTTT. Looking up the rest from reference TRBV2 and TRBJ2-3 gives the full variable domain: EPEVTQTPSHQVTQMGQEVILRCVPISNHLYFYWYRQILGQKVEFLVSFYNNEISEKSEIFDDQFSVERPDGSNFTLKIRSTKLEDSAMYFCASSLLIRTDTQYFGPGTRLTVL.

The chain has TRBV5-1 and TRBJ1-4, with a possible D match to TRBD1 (6 bases). The CDR3 consists of 17 residues. CDR1 is SGHRS and CDR2 is YFSETQ in the germline V gene. V lost 2 bases and J lost 0, with 14 bases in between. In nucleotides, the CDR3 is TGCGCCAGCAGCTTACAATCAAACAGGGCAACTAATGAAAAACTGTTTTTT. Its translation is CASSLQSNRATNEKLFF.

The chain carries TRBV4-1 and TRBJ2-3; 12 bases map to TRBD1. Germline V CDR1 and CDR2: MGHRA, YSYEKL. The CDR3 runs to 22 residues. Trimming removed 0 bases from V and 1 base from J; junction bases left unmatched: 17. The CDR3 coding sequence is TGCGCCAGCAGCCAAGATCGGATGCGTGAGGGACAGGGGGCTCGGGGCACAGATACGCAGTATTTT. This gives the protein CASSQDRMREGQGARGTDTQYF.

This clone was recorded only once. J is TRBJ2-5 and V is TRBV4-1, with TRBD1 as a possible D gene (5 bases). The closer fit of TRBJ2-7 to the DNA end suggests the J call may be wrong. The CDR3 spans 15 residues. The germline V gene has CDR1 MGHRA and CDR2 YSYEKL. CDR3 protein: CASSEIWQGVDEQYF. The CDR3 coding sequence is TGCGCCAGCAGCGAGATTTGGCAGGGCGTTGACGAGCAGTACTTC.

The chain uses TRBV11-2 and TRBJ2-7; 8 bases fit TRBD2. The length of the CDR3 is 17 residues. Germline CDR1 reads SGHAT; CDR2 reads FQNNGV. J was trimmed by 3 bases and V by 1 base; bases with no gene match: 11. CDR3 nucleotide sequence: TGTGCCAGCAGCTTAGTTGTTCTCGGGGGGGCACACTACGAGCAGTACTTC. Translation gives CASSLVVLGGAHYEQYF.

This clone was detected only a few times. The gene calls are TRBV11-2 and TRBJ1-2, with TRBD1 as a possible D gene (6 bases). The CDR3 runs 15 residues. Trimming stripped 4 bases from V and 3 bases from J, with 15 bases between. Looked up from germline, CDR1 is SGHAT and CDR2 is FQNNGV. The CDR3: CASSSYREWDYGYTF. CDR3 nucleotide sequence: TGTGCCAGCAGCTCCTACAGGGAGTGGGACTATGGCTACACCTTC.

The J gene is TRBJ1-1, the V gene TRBV7-3; D unclear. The germline gives CDR1 SGHTA, CDR2 FQGTGA. V dropped 3 bases and J dropped 1 base, with 6 bases sitting between them. The CDR3 runs to 13 residues. The CDR3 nucleotides are TGTGCCAGCAGCTTCCGACAGAACACTGAAGCTTTCTTT. Its protein is CASSFRQNTEAFF. The complete variable domain, with remaining parts taken from reference TRBV7-3 and TRBJ1-1, reads GAGVSQTPSNKVTEKGKYVELRCDPISGHTALYWYRQSLGQGPEFLIYFQGTGAADDSGLPNDRFFAVRPEGSVSTLKIQRTERGDSAVYLCASSFRQNTEAFFGQGTRLTVV.